The 22 T cell receptor beta chains below come from one sample, sequenced in a study of monozygotic twins with inflammatory bowel disease. From the 5' RACE reads, TCRdb lists one entry per CDR3 protein and no DNA. Recorded here are 200,000 to 250,000 distinct CDR3 sequences; the top ten clones represent under 8.5%. Specimen: blood. These receptors were collected from a human donor with ulcerative colitis or Crohn's disease, or a healthy co-twin of an affected twin (not recorded which).

The chain carries TRBV7-8 and TRBJ1-4; absent DNA, TCRdb's TRBD1 call cannot be checked. The CDR3 runs 16 residues. Per the germline V gene, CDR1 is SGHVS and CDR2 is FQNEAQ. The CDR3 protein is CASSPTRTGGMGKLFF.

This chain links TRBV6-5 with TRBJ2-7. The CDR3 totals 13 residues. The V gene's germline CDR1 is MNHEY and CDR2 SVGAGI. CDR3 in amino acids: CASILDSYYEQYF.

The chain uses TRBV12-3 or TRBV12-4 and TRBJ1-1. The CDR3 consists of 13 residues. The CDR3 protein is CASTPSEGTEAFF.

The chain employs TRBV20-1 and TRBJ1-2; TCRdb picks TRBD1, but there is no DNA to check that call. Germline lookup yields CDR1 DFQATT and CDR2 SNEGSKA (reference sequence). This CDR3 has 14 residues. The CDR3 is CSAGSGGGAVGYTF.

This chain uses TRBV6-5 with TRBJ2-1. CDR1 is MNHEY and CDR2 is SVGAGI in the germline V gene. There are 16 residues in the CDR3. CDR3: CASSYLVSYSYNEQFF.

The CDR3 region is CATSRVTEGAAREGYNEQFF. This chain links TRBV15 with TRBJ2-1; TCRdb's D call, TRBD1, is unchecked because there is no DNA. The CDR3 spans 20 residues. Germline-derived CDR1 and CDR2 are LNHNV and YYDKDF (reference sequence).

The chain joins TRBV20-1 to TRBJ1-1; lacking DNA, the TRBD1 call made by TCRdb goes unchecked. CDR1 is DFQATT and CDR2 is SNEGSKA in the germline V gene (reference sequence). CDR3 size: 15 residues. The CDR3 loop is CSARDGGGRNTEAFF.

The gene calls are TRBV18 and TRBJ1-2; the D gene TCRdb calls, TRBD1, cannot be checked with no DNA. Germline V lookup: CDR1 KGHSH, CDR2 LQKENI. The CDR3 has 15 amino acids. CDR3 residues: CASSPVGPLYHGYTF.

The chain carries TRBV12-3 or TRBV12-4 and TRBJ1-5; absent DNA, TCRdb's TRBD1 call cannot be checked. This CDR3 comprises 12 residues. CDR3 amino acids: CASSSGGQPQHF.

V gene TRBV16 combines with J gene TRBJ1-5; with no DNA, the TCRdb D assignment of TRBD1 cannot be verified. The V gene's germline CDR1 is KGHSY and CDR2 FQNENV. CDR3 size: 16 residues. CDR3 protein: CASSPFRGPLGQPQHF.

The CDR3: CASIDRGKRDSLYGYTF. The gene calls are TRBV19 and TRBJ1-2; as DNA is missing, the TRBD1 call by TCRdb cannot be tested. CDR3 length: 17 residues. The V gene's germline CDR1 is LNHDA and CDR2 SQIVND (reference sequence). Combining the CDR3 with reference TRBV19 and TRBJ1-2 gives the whole variable domain DGGITQSPKYLFRKEGQNVTLSCEQNLNHDAMYWYRQDPGQGLRLIYYSQIVNDFQKGDIAEGYSVSREKKESFPLTVTSAQKNPTAFYLCASIDRGKRDSLYGYTFGSGTRLTVV.

The chain links TRBV14 to TRBJ1-5. This CDR3 is built from 13 residues. The germline CDR1 and CDR2 sequences are SGHDN and FVKESK. CDR3 protein: CASSQSLNQPQHF.

The chain uses TRBV18 and TRBJ2-2. The CDR3 contains 14 residues. Per the germline V gene, CDR1 is KGHSH and CDR2 is LQKENI. The CDR3 loop is CASSASANTGELFF.

The V call is TRBV5-1, the J call TRBJ1-1. The germline V gene encodes CDR1 SGHRS and CDR2 YFSETQ. CDR3 size: 14 residues. This chain's CDR3 is CASSLTVMNTEAFF.

The chain links TRBV7-8 to TRBJ1-1; TCRdb's assignment of TRBD1 cannot be checked, as there is no DNA. CDR3 length: 15 amino acids. Germline V CDR1 and CDR2: SGHVS, FQNEAQ. CDR3 sequence reads: CASSVSTGLNTEAFF.

The rearrangement links TRBV29-1 to TRBJ2-3; TCRdb returns TRBD2, unconfirmable since there is no DNA. The CDR3 consists of 14 residues. The germline gives CDR1 SQVTM, CDR2 ANQGSEA. The CDR3 is CRVTGTLGTDTQYF.

The V and J genes are TRBV30 and TRBJ1-1. This CDR3 comprises 17 residues. CDR1 is GTSNPN and CDR2 is SVGIG in the germline V gene (reference sequence). CDR3 sequence: CAWSVSPGPNLNTEAFF.

V usage is TRBV27 and J usage is TRBJ1-4; checking the TCRdb D call of TRBD1 is not possible without DNA. The CDR3 is 13 amino acids. Germline lookup yields CDR1 MNHEY and CDR2 SMNVEV (reference sequence). CDR3 protein: CASSSWGNEKLFF. The full variable domain, completed using reference TRBV27 and TRBJ1-4, is EAQVTQNPRYLITVTGKKLTVTCSQNMNHEYMSWYRQDPGLGLRQIYYSMNVEVTDKGDVPEGYKVSRKEKRNFPLILESPSPNQTSLYFCASSSWGNEKLFFGSGTQLSVL.

The V and J genes are TRBV6-2 or TRBV6-3 and TRBJ2-1; TCRdb outputs TRBD2, but without DNA this stays unchecked. CDR1 is MNHEY, CDR2 SVGEGT, per germline. This CDR3 has 19 residues. The CDR3 sequence is CASSPGTSGPRGRGNEQFF.

The chain couples TRBV20-1 to TRBJ1-6; the TCRdb call, TRBD1, lacks DNA for checking. CDR1 is DFQATT and CDR2 is SNEGSKA in the germline V gene (reference sequence). The CDR3 runs to 13 residues. CDR3 region: CSAERTGSSPLHF.

The J gene is TRBJ2-1, the V gene TRBV7-3; lacking DNA, the TRBD2 call made by TCRdb goes unchecked. Germline lookup yields CDR1 SGHTA and CDR2 FQGTGA. CDR3 length: 16 residues. The chain's CDR3 is CASSQGPAGGYNEQFF. Full variable domain (outside the CDR3, taken from reference TRBV7-3 and TRBJ2-1): GAGVSQTPSNKVTEKGKYVELRCDPISGHTALYWYRQSLGQGPEFLIYFQGTGAADDSGLPNDRFFAVRPEGSVSTLKIQRTERGDSAVYLCASSQGPAGGYNEQFFGPGTRLTVL.

The chain employs TRBV11-2 and TRBJ2-2; the D gene TCRdb calls, TRBD1, cannot be checked with no DNA. The germline CDR1 and CDR2 sequences are SGHAT and FQNNGV. The CDR3 has 17 residues. CDR3 region: CASSLATGLLLAGELFF.